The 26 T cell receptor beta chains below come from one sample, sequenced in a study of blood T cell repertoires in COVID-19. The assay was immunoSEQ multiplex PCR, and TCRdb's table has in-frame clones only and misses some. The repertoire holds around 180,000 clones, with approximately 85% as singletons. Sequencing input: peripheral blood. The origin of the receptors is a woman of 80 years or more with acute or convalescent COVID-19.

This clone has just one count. The CDR3 sequence: CASSLNTPGQGVNEQYF. The CDR3, as DNA: TGTGCCAGCTCACTTAATACGCCGGGACAGGGTGTCAACGAGCAGTACTTC. The V and J genes are TRBV18 and TRBJ2-7, with TRBD1 matching over 9 bases. CDR1 and CDR2 (germline): KGHSH, LQKENI. The length of the CDR3 is 17 residues. With V trimmed by 4 bases and J by 5 bases, 15 bases remained unmatched.

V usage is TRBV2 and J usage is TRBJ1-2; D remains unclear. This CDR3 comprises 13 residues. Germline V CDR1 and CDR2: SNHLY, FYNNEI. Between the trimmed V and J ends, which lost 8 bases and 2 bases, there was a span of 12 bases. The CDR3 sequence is CASAAASNYGYTF. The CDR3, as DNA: TGTGCCAGCGCCGCGGCTTCGAACTATGGCTACACCTTC.

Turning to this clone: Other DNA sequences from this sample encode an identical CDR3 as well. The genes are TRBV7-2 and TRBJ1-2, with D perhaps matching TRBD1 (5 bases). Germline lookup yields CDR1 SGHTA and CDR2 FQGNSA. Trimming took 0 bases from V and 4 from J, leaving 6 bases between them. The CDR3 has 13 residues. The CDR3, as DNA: TGTGCCAGCAGCTTAGCGCAGGGCTATGGCTACACCTTC. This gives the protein CASSLAQGYGYTF.

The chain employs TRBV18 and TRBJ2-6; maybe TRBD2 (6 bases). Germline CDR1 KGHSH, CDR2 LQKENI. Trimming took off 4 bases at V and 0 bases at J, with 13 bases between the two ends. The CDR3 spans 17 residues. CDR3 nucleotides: TGTGCCAGCTCACGAGGGACTGGCGACTCTGGGGCCAACGTCCTGACTTTC. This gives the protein CASSRGTGDSGANVLTF.

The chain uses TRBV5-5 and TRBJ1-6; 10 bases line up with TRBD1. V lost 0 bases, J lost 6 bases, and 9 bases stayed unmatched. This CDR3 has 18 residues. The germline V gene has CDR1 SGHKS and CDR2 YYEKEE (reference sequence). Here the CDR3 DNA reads TGTGCCAGCAGCTTGGGGGACAGGGGCTCGTTGCGTAATTCACCCCTCCACTTT. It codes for CASSLGDRGSLRNSPLHF. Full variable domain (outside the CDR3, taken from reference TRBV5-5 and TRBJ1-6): DAGVTQSPTHLIKTRGQQVTLRCSPISGHKSVSWYQQVLGQGPQFIFQYYEKEERGRGNFPDRFSARQFPNYSSELNVNALLLGDSALYLCASSLGDRGSLRNSPLHFGNGTRLTVT.

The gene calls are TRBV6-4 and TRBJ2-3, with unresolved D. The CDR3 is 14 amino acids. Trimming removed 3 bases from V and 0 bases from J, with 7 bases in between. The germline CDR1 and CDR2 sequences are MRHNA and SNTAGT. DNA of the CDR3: TGTGCCAGCAGTGAACTCGCTAGCACAGATACGCAGTATTTT. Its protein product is CASSELASTDTQYF.

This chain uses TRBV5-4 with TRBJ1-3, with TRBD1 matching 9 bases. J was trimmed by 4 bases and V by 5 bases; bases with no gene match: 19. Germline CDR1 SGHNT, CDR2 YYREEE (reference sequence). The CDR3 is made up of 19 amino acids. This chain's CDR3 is CASSRNRDRVKARGNTIYF. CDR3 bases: TGTGCCAGCAGTCGGAACCGGGACAGGGTTAAAGCAAGGGGAAACACCATATATTTT.

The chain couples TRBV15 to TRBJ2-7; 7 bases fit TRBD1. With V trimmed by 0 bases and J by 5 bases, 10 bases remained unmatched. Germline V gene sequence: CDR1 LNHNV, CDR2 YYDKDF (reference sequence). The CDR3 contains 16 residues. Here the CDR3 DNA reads TGTGCCACCAGCAGAGATAAGGAGACAGGGTTCAACGAGCAGTACTTC. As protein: CATSRDKETGFNEQYF. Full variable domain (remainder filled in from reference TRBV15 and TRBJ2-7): DAMVIQNPRYQVTQFGKPVTLSCSQTLNHNVMYWYQQKSSQAPKLLFHYYDKDFNNEADTPDNFQSRRPNTSFCFLDIRSPGLGDTAMYLCATSRDKETGFNEQYFGPGTRLTVT.

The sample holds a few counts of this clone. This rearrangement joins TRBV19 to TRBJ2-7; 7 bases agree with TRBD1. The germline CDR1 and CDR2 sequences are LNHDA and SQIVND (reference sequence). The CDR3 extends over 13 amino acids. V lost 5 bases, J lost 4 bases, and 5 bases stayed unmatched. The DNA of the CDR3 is TGTGCCAGTAGTGGCCCAGGGGGTTACGAGCAGTACTTC. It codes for CASSGPGGYEQYF.

CDR3 sequence reads: CASSVAAGAQYNEQFF. In nucleotides, the CDR3 is TGTGCCAGCAGCGTAGCGGCAGGGGCGCAGTACAATGAGCAGTTCTTC. The V gene is TRBV9, the J gene TRBJ2-1; a weak D match, TRBD1 (6 bases). The CDR3 covers 16 residues. Trimming removed 0 bases from V and 4 bases from J, with 14 bases in between. CDR1 and CDR2 from the germline V gene are SGDLS and YYNGEE.

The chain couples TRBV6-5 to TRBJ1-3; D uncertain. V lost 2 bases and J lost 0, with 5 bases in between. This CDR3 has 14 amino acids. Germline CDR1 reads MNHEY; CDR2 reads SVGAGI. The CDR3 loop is CASSYRVSGNTIYF. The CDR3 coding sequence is TGTGCCAGCAGTTACCGGGTCTCTGGAAACACCATATATTTT.

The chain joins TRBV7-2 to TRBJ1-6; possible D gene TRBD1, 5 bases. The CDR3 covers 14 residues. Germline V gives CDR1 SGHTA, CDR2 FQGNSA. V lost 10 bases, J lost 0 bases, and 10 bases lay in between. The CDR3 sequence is CATQGLSYNSPLHF. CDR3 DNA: TGTGCCACCCAGGGACTCTCCTATAATTCACCCCTCCACTTT.

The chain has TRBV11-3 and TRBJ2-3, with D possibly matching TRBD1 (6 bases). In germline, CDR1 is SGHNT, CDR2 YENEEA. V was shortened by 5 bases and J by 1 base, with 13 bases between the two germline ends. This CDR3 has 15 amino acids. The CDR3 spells CASSLRGHRTDTQYF. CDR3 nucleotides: TGTGCCAGCAGCCTCAGGGGACACCGCACAGATACGCAGTATTTT.

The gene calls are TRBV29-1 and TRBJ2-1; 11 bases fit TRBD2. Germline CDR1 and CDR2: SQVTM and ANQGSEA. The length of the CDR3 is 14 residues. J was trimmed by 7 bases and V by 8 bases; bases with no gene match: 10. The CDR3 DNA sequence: TGCAGCTCGAGAACTAGCGGGAGAATGAATGAGCAGTTCTTC. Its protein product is CSSRTSGRMNEQFF.

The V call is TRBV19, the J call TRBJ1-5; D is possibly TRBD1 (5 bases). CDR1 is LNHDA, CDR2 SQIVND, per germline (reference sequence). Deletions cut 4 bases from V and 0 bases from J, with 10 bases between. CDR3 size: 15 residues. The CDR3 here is CASSTRGNSNQPQHF. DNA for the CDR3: TGTGCCAGTAGTACACGGGGGAATAGCAATCAGCCCCAGCATTTT.

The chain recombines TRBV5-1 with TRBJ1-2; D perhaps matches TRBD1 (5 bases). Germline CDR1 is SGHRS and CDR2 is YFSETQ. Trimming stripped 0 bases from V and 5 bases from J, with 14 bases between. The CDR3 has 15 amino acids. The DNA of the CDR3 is TGCGCCAGCAGCTTGGCGGTCGGACAAAGTTATGGCTACACCTTC. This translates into CASSLAVGQSYGYTF.

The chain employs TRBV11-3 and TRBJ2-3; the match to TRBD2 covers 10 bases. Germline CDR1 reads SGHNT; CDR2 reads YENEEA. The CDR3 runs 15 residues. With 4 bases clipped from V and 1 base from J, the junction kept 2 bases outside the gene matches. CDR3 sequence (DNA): TGTGCCAGCAGCTCAGGACTAGCGGGCACAGATACGCAGTATTTT. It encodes CASSSGLAGTDTQYF.

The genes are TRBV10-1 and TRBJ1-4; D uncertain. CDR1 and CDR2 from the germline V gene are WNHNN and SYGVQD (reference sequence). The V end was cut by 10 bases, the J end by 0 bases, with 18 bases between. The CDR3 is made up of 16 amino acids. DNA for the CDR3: TGCGCCAAGCAGCTCCCAGGAAGTGCAACTAATGAAAAACTGTTTTTT. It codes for CAKQLPGSATNEKLFF.

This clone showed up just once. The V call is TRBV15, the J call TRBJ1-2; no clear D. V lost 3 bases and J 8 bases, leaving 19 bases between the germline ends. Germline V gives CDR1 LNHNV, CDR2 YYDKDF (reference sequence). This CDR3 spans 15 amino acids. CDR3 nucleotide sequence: TGTGCCACCAGCAGGAATGGTCAACAGCGGAGCGGCTACACCTTC. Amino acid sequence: CATSRNGQQRSGYTF.

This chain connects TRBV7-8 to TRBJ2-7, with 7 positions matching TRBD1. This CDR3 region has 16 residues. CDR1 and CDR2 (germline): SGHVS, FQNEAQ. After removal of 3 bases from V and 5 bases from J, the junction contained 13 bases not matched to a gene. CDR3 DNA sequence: TGTGCCAGCAGCTTCGGTCTAAGGGGGCGCTGGGACGAGCAGTACTTC. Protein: CASSFGLRGRWDEQYF.

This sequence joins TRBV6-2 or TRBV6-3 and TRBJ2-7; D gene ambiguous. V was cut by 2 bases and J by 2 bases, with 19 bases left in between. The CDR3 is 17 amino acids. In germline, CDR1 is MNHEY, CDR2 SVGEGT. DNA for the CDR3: TGTGCCAGCAGTTACAACCCCCCTTTCGATGTAGCCTACGAGCAGTACTTC. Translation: CASSYNPPFDVAYEQYF.

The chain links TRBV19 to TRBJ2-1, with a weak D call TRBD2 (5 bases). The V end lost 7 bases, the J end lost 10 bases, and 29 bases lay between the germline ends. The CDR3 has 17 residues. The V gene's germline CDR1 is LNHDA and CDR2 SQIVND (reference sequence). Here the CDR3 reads CASTLLPTSHVPREQFF. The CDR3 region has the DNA TGTGCCAGTACCCTTCTCCCCACTAGTCACGTCCCAAGGGAGCAGTTCTTC.

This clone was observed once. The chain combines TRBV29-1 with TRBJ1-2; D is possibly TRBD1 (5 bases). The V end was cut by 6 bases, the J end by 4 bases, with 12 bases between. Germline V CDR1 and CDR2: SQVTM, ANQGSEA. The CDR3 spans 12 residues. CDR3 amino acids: CSVAGFTYGYTF. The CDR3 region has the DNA TGCAGCGTAGCAGGGTTTACCTATGGCTACACCTTC.

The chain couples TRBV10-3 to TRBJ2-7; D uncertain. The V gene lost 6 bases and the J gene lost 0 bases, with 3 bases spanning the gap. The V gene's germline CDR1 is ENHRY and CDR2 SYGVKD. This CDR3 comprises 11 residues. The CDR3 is CAISHSYEQYF. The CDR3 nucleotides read TGTGCCATCAGCCACTCCTACGAGCAGTACTTC.

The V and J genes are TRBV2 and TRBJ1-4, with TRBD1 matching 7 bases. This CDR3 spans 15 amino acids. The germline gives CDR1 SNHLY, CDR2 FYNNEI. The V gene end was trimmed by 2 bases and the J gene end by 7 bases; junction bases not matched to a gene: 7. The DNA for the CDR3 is TGTGCCAGCAGTGAATTCAGGACAGGCATTGAAAAACTGTTTTTT. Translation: CASSEFRTGIEKLFF.

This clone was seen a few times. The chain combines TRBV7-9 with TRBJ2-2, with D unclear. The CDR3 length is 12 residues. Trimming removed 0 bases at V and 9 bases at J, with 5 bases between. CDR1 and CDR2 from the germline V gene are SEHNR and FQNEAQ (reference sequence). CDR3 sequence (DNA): TGTGCCAGCAGCTTAGCACTAAGGGAGCTGTTTTTT. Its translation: CASSLALRELFF.